Listed below are T cell receptor beta chains from one sample, sequenced in a study of blood T cell repertoires in COVID-19. This table comes from immunoSEQ multiplex PCR, and its TCRdb copy is limited to in-frame clones, with some not included. The profile shows fewer than 350,000 clones, 85% of them singletons. The sample consisted of PBMCs or T cells enriched from blood (not recorded which). Receptors originate from a woman aged 45-65 years who had recovered from COVID-19. Both conserved end residues are part of each CDR3. A D gene is named only where the DNA matches it firmly. The size field is filled for only some rows; it gives once, few, many or a size class.

>TRBV3-1/TRBV3-2|.|.|TRBJ1-5
TGTGCCAGCAGCCAAGACCTAGCCCTGCCGGGGCAGCCCCAGCATTTT
CASSQDLALPGQPQHF
>TRBV5-6|.|.|TRBJ1-3
TGTGCCAGCAGCTTGTCGGGAAACACCATATATTTT
CASSLSGNTIYF
>TRBV7-2|.|TRBD1|TRBJ1-1
TGTGCCAGCAGCTTAGATCACAGGGGTATAATGAACACTGAAGCTTTCTTT
CASSLDHRGIMNTEAFF
>TRBV18|.|.|TRBJ2-7
TGTGCCAGCTCACCACTCCGGGGGAGAGACCCCTACGAGCAGTACTTC
CASSPLRGRDPYEQYF
>TRBV28|.|TRBD1|TRBJ1-2
TGTGCCAGCAGTCTACCACGGACAGGGAGCTATGGCTACACCTTC
CASSLPRTGSYGYTF
>TRBV30|few|.|TRBJ1-4
TGTGCCTGGAGTGCTGGGCTGAATGAAAAACTGTTTTTT
CAWSAGLNEKLFF
>TRBV28|.|TRBD1|TRBJ2-7
TGTGCCAGCAGTTCATCCGGGACAGGACCCTACGAGCAGTACTTC
CASSSSGTGPYEQYF
>TRBV12-3/TRBV12-4|.|.|TRBJ2-2
TGTGCCAGCACGCCGGGGACCGGGGAGCTGTTTTTT
CASTPGTGELFF
>TRBV12-3/TRBV12-4|.|.|TRBJ1-2
TGTGCCAGCAGACGGACATCCCATGGCTACACCTTC
CASRRTSHGYTF
>TRBV4-1|few|.|TRBJ1-3
TGCGCCAGCAGCCACGTCCCGTCCCCCAGCTCTGGAAACACCATATATTTT
CASSHVPSPSSGNTIYF
>TRBV6-1|.|.|TRBJ1-5
TGTGCCAGCAGTGATGAGGCCGCTGGCAATCAGCCCCAGCATTTT
CASSDEAAGNQPQHF
>TRBV11-2|.|.|TRBJ1-3
TGTGCCAGCAGCAGGCACAGAGACACCATATATTTT
CASSRHRDTIYF
>TRBV2|.|.|TRBJ1-6
TGTGCCAGCAGTGGGACAAATTCACCCCTCCACTTT
CASSGTNSPLHF
>TRBV3-1/TRBV3-2|.|TRBD2|TRBJ2-1
TGTGCCAGCAGCCAAGATCCAGCGGGGGGTTTATTCTTC
CASSQDPAGGLFF
>TRBV19|.|.|TRBJ1-3
TGTGCCAGTAGTATAGCCTACGGACAGTCTGGAAACACCATATATTTT
CASSIAYGQSGNTIYF
>TRBV4-1|.|.|TRBJ2-5
TGCGCCAGCAGCCTCAATGCTCGGGAGACCCAGTACTTC
CASSLNARETQYF
>TRBV4-1|.|.|TRBJ1-1
TGCGCCAGCAGCATCCGGGGCCGGGGGGCGAACACTGAAGCTTTCTTT
CASSIRGRGANTEAFF
>TRBV28|.|.|TRBJ1-4
TGTGCCAGCAGTTCATACCGGGACCCCGGGGGAAAACTGTTTTTT
CASSSYRDPGGKLFF
>TRBV21-1|.|.|TRBJ1-2
.
CASSKAVGQGTYGYTF
>TRBV3-1/TRBV3-2|.|.|TRBJ1-5
TGTGCCAGCAGCCCCAGCCCCGAGGCGGCTAGCAATCAGCCCCAGCATTTT
CASSPSPEAASNQPQHF
>TRBV11-2|.|TRBD1|TRBJ2-7
TGTGCCAGCAGCACGATAAACCGGGACAGGGGGCGAAGGGGCTACGAGCAGTACTTC
CASSTINRDRGRRGYEQYF
>TRBV19|.|.|TRBJ2-2
TGTGCCAGTAGTATACAGTTGACCGGGGAGCTGTTTTTT
CASSIQLTGELFF
>TRBV18|once|.|TRBJ2-3
TGTGCCAGCTCACGACGACAGGCAAACACAGATACGCAGTATTTT
CASSRRQANTDTQYF
>TRBV6-5|.|.|TRBJ1-2
TGTGCCAGCAGTTACGGTCGGGAGGACTATGGCTACACCTTC
CASSYGREDYGYTF
>TRBV30|.|.|TRBJ2-1
TGTGCCTGGAGATCCAGGGGAGTGAATGAGCAGTTCTTC
CAWRSRGVNEQFF
>TRBV2|.|.|TRBJ1-1
TGTGCCAGCAGTGAAGCTTCGGGGGGTTTTGGGGATGGGAACACTGAAGCTTTCTTT
CASSEASGGFGDGNTEAFF
>TRBV2|.|.|TRBJ1-2
TGTGCCAGCAGTGATCAGGGAGGCTATGGCTACACCTTC
CASSDQGGYGYTF
>TRBV10-3|few|.|TRBJ1-5
TGTGCCATCAGTGAGTCGTGGCCGGGGGGAGGCAATCAGCCCCAGCATTTT
CAISESWPGGGNQPQHF
>TRBV4-3|.|.|TRBJ2-2
TGCGCCAGCAGCCAGAGGTCCGCGGTGAGGTCCTCCGGGGAGCTGTTTTTT
CASSQRSAVRSSGELFF
>TRBV15|.|.|TRBJ1-2
TGTGCCACCAGCAGAGATTCCCCAGGGTTGAATGGCTACACCTTC
CATSRDSPGLNGYTF
>TRBV5-4|.|.|TRBJ2-2
TGTGCCAGCAGCTTGCGTGTGTTCACCGGGGAGCTGTTTTTT
CASSLRVFTGELFF
>TRBV6-1|.|.|TRBJ1-4
TGTGCCAGCAGTGAAGTCTCCCGATCCCTTTGGGTTGGGCATGAAAAACTGTTTTTT
CASSEVSRSLWVGHEKLFF
>TRBV2|.|TRBD1|TRBJ2-1
TGTGCCAGCAGTTCGGACAGGGGAACCTACAATGAGCAGTTCTTC
CASSSDRGTYNEQFF
>TRBV29-1|once|.|TRBJ2-1
TGCAGCGTTGAAGATAGGAGGAGCTCCTACAATGAGCAGTTCTTC
CSVEDRRSSYNEQFF
>TRBV19|.|.|TRBJ2-2
TGTGCCAGTAGTATGGGGCCAGGGTCGCCCACCGGGGAGCTGTTTTTT
CASSMGPGSPTGELFF
>TRBV2|.|.|TRBJ2-2
TGTGCCAGCAGACCCAGGGGGAACACCGGGGAGCTGTTTTTT
CASRPRGNTGELFF
>TRBV4-2|.|TRBD2|TRBJ2-3
TGTGCCAGCAGCCAAGATCCAGCGGGGTTGGATACGCAGTATTTT
CASSQDPAGLDTQYF
>TRBV5-1|.|TRBD1|TRBJ1-2
TGCGCCAGCAGCTTGGTCCGACAGGGGGCGGATGGCTACACCTTC
CASSLVRQGADGYTF
>TRBV5-4|.|.|TRBJ2-5
TGTGCCAGCAGCCCAAGACAGCTTCGGGAGACCCAGTACTTC
CASSPRQLRETQYF
>TRBV7-2|.|.|TRBJ1-5
TGTGCCAGCAGCTCACAAAGGACGGGATTGGGTCAGCCCCAGCATTTT
CASSSQRTGLGQPQHF
>TRBV3-1/TRBV3-2|.|.|TRBJ2-3
TGTGCCAGCAGCCAAGACGGACAGAGGACGCAGTATTTT
CASSQDGQRTQYF
>TRBV4-3|.|TRBD1|TRBJ1-2
TGCGCCAGCAGCCAGGGTGGGACAGGGTCTGGTGGCTACACCTTC
CASSQGGTGSGGYTF
>TRBV29-1|.|TRBD1|TRBJ1-2
TGCAGCGTCCCTACCAACAGGGGATCTGATGGCTACACCTTC
CSVPTNRGSDGYTF
>TRBV4-1|.|.|TRBJ1-5
TGCGCCAGCAGCCTAGGACAAACAAATCAGCCCCAGCATTTT
CASSLGQTNQPQHF
>TRBV5-1|once|TRBD1|TRBJ1-2
TGCGCCAGCAGCCCTACAGGGGCCGATGGCTACACCTTC
CASSPTGADGYTF
>TRBV7-9|.|.|TRBJ2-1
TGTGCCAGCAGCTTAGGCCAGGGTGAAAACAATGAGCAGTTCTTC
CASSLGQGENNEQFF
>TRBV7-9|few|TRBD2|TRBJ2-7
TGTGCCAGCAGCTTATATGATAGCGGGAGGATCTCCTACGAGCAGTACTTC
CASSLYDSGRISYEQYF
>TRBV3-1/TRBV3-2|.|TRBD2|TRBJ2-2
TGTGCCAGCAGCCACCTTCGGAGCGGGGGAGCCGGGGAGCTGTTTTTT
CASSHLRSGGAGELFF
>TRBV18|.|TRBD1|TRBJ1-5
TGTGCCAGCTCACCAGACAGGGTTGGGAATCAGCCCCAGCATTTT
CASSPDRVGNQPQHF
>TRBV27|.|TRBD1|TRBJ2-3
TGTGCCAGCAGTGGACTAGGGACAGGGAAATCAGATACGCAGTATTTT
CASSGLGTGKSDTQYF